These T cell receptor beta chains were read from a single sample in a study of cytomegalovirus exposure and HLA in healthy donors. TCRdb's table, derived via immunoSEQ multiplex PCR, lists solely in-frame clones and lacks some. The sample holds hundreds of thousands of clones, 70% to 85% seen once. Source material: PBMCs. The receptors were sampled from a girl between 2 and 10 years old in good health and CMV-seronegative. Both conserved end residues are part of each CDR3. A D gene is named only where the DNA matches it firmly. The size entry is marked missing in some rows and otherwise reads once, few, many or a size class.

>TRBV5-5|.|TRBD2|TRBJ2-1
CASSRGLADYNEQFF
TGTGCCAGCAGCCGGGGACTAGCGGATTACAATGAGCAGTTCTTC
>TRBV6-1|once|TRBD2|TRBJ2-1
CAISETTLLAGAGDEQFF
TGTGCCATCAGTGAGACAACTCTATTAGCGGGAGCTGGGGATGAGCAGTTCTTC
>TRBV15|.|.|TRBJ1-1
CATSRPWYRAAEAFF
TGTGCCACCAGCAGACCCTGGTACAGGGCAGCTGAAGCTTTCTTT
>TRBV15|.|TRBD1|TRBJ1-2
CATSRVAGGYGYTF
TGTGCCACCAGCAGGGTCGCAGGGGGCTATGGCTACACCTTC
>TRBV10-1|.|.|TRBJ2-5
CASSQGLQETQYF
TGCGCCAGCTCCCAGGGGCTTCAAGAGACCCAGTACTTC
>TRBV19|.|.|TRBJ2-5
CASRGAQETQYF
TGTGCCAGTAGGGGGGCGCAAGAGACCCAGTACTTC
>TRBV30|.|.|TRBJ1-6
CAWSVQGGSPLHF
TGTGCCTGGAGTGTACAGGGTGGCTCACCCCTCCACTTT
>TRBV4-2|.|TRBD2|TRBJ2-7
CASSQELAGDYEQYF
TGTGCCAGCAGCCAAGAATTAGCGGGGGACTACGAGCAGTACTTC
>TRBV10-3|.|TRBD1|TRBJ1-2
CAIRGTGTGGPHGYTF
TGTGCCATCAGGGGAACGGGGACAGGGGGCCCCCATGGCTACACCTTC
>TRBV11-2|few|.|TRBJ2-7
CASSKDSWGYEQYF
TGTGCCAGCAGTAAAGACAGTTGGGGCTACGAGCAGTACTTC
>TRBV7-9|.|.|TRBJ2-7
CASSPTFSVLSALYF
TGTGCCAGCAGCCCCACCTTCTCGGTCCTCAGCGCTCTATACTTC
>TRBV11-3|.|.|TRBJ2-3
CASSLDRGSGPQYF
TGTGCCAGCAGCTTAGATCGGGGCAGCGGGCCGCAGTATTTT
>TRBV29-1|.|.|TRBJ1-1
CSARLNLVDTEAFF
TGCAGCGCTAGACTGAACCTGGTGGACACTGAAGCTTTCTTT
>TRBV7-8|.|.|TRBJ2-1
CASSLGGVGSYNEQFF
TGTGCCAGCAGCTTAGGGGGGGTCGGGTCCTACAATGAGCAGTTCTTC
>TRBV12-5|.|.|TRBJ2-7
CASGLRTAVTYEQYF
TGTGCTAGTGGTCTGAGGACAGCCGTCACCTACGAGCAGTACTTC
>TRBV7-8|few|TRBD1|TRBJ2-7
CASSTSGGTYEQYF
TGTGCCAGCAGCACTTCAGGGGGAACCTACGAGCAGTACTTC
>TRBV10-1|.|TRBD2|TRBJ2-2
CASSDRAGVGELFF
TGCGCCAGCAGTGATCGAGCGGGAGTGGGGGAGCTGTTTTTT
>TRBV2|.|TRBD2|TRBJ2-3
CASSLREGQTDTQYF
TGTGCCAGCAGTCTGCGGGAGGGCCAGACAGATACGCAGTATTTT
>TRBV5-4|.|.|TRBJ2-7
CASSLEAIPYEQYF
TGTGCCAGCAGCTTGGAAGCGATCCCCTACGAGCAGTACTTC
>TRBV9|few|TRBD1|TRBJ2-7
CASSVAGTGYEQYF
TGTGCCAGCAGCGTTGCCGGGACAGGGTACGAGCAGTACTTC
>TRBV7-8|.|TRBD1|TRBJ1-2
CASSLFGTEGYGYTF
TGTGCCAGCAGCTTATTTGGGACAGAAGGCTATGGCTACACCTTC
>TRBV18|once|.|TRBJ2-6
CASSPPLSPGANVLTF
TGTGCCAGCTCACCCCCTCTATCTCCTGGGGCCAACGTCCTGACTTTC
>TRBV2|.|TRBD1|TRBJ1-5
CASRSDRVQPQHF
TGTGCCAGCAGATCAGACAGGGTTCAGCCCCAGCATTTT
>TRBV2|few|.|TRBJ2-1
CASSLSSDKEQFF
TGTGCCAGCAGTCTAAGTAGTGACAAGGAGCAGTTCTTC
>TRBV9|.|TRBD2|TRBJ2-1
CASSPDLAGVSYNEQFF
TGTGCCAGCAGCCCCGATCTAGCGGGGGTCTCCTACAATGAGCAGTTCTTC
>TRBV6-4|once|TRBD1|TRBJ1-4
CASSPGGDNEKLFF
TGTGCCAGCAGTCCAGGGGGAGATAATGAAAAACTGTTTTTT
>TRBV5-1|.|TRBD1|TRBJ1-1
CASSLVGTGDFMNTEAFF
TGCGCCAGCAGCTTGGTTGGGACAGGAGATTTCATGAACACTGAAGCTTTCTTT
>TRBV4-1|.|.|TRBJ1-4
CASSPRSDSTNEKLFF
TGCGCCAGCAGCCCGCGATCTGATTCAACTAATGAAAAACTGTTTTTT
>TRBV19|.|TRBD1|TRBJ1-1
CASSIAGGAVRTEAFF
TGTGCCAGTAGTATAGCAGGGGGCGCGGTAAGGACTGAAGCTTTCTTT
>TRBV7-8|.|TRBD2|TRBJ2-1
CASSSPTSGHYNEQFF
TGTGCCAGCAGCTCCCCTACTAGCGGGCATTACAATGAGCAGTTCTTC
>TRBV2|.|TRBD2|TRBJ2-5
CASRPLPGLVGGYQETQYF
TGTGCCAGCAGACCGCTTCCCGGACTAGTGGGGGGATACCAAGAGACCCAGTACTTC
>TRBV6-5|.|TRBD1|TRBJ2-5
CASSPGQGRREQYF
TGTGCCAGCAGTCCCGGACAGGGAAGGAGGGAGCAGTACTTC
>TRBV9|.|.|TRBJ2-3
CASSVIPVTDTQYF
TGTGCCAGCAGCGTAATACCAGTCACAGATACGCAGTATTTT
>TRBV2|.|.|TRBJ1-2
CASSEFPRGGYTF
TGTGCCAGCAGTGAATTCCCTCGGGGTGGCTACACCTTC
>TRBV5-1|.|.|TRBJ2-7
CASSFDSTSYEQYF
TGCGCCAGCAGCTTCGACAGTACCTCCTACGAGCAGTACTTC
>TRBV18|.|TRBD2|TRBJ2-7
CASSPQGLADYEQYF
TGTGCCAGCTCACCTCAGGGACTAGCGGACTACGAGCAGTACTTC
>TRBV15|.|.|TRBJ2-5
CATSNPGVGETQYF
TGTGCCACCAGCAACCCAGGGGTCGGGGAGACCCAGTACTTC
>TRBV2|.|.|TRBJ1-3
CASRDRMSGNTIYF
TGTGCCAGCAGGGACAGAATGAGTGGAAACACCATATATTTT
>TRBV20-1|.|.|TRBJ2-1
CSASGYNEQFF
TGCAGTGCGAGCGGATACAATGAGCAGTTCTTC
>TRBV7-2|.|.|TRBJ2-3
CASSTQPRTAPTDTQYF
TGTGCCAGCAGCACCCAGCCCCGGACAGCTCCCACAGATACGCAGTATTTT
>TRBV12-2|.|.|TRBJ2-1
CASRLESLIYNEQFF
TGTGCAAGTCGCTTAGAATCACTGATCTACAATGAGCAGTTCTTC
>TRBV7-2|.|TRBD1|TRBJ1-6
CASSENRGLLTYYNSPLHF
TGTGCCAGCAGCGAAAACAGGGGACTCCTCACTTACTATAATTCACCCCTCCACTTT
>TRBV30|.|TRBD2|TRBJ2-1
CAWSGLAGGHEQFF
TGTGCCTGGAGCGGACTAGCGGGAGGCCATGAGCAGTTCTTC
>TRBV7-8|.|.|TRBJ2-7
CASSLSQDSYEQYF
TGTGCCAGCAGCTTGTCTCAGGACTCCTACGAGCAGTACTTC
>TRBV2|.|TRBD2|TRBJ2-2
CATRRLASTGELFF
TGTGCCACGAGAAGACTAGCGAGCACCGGGGAGCTGTTTTTT